This paragraph reports one T cell receptor beta chain. This clonotype was detected many times. Its antigen is not yet known. No much larger clone is present one base from it, and per-base qualities are unavailable. This entry comes from a study of T-cell reconstitution after alpha-beta-depleted transplantation in children (dated by TCRdb to about 2016). For context, the study as a whole: T-cell immune reconstitution after TCRalphabeta/CD19-depleted allogeneic hematopoietic cell transplantation in children was quantitatively tracked in the study by means of TCR repertoire profiling.

Trimming removed 8 bases from V and 1 base from J, leaving 12 bases between the germline ends. Taken from cysteine to phenylalanine, the CDR3 has 13 residues. Of all the DNA, just the CDR3 is kept, 39 bases in frame from base 1. CDR1 ENHRY and CDR2 SYGVKD are derived from the germline V gene. Library method: PCR. Sequenced on an Illumina HiSeq 2500. Molecular barcoding was employed in the preparation of TCR libraries, with unique molecular identifiers being used to normalize TCRbeta repertoire quantification. TCRdb reanalyzed the raw reads on its own, using fastp at Q25 for trimming and MiXCR for clone calling, and kept in-frame beta chains. Each CDR3 protein gets just one entry, which takes the most common genes and DNA from the rows behind it. The sample table contains 330,000 or so distinct CDR3 sequences; only one count was recorded for 9% to 12% of them. In total, the top ten clones hold more than 2% of the sample.

The TCR was taken from a human donor who donated a stem cell graft to a child with acute lymphoblastic leukemia. The chain employs TRBV10-3 and TRBJ2-7; TRBD2 might be the D gene, on 6 matching bases. Sequencing used PBMCs from the stem cell graft donor, obtained from the stem cell graft. Here is the DNA: TGTGCCATCGGGACTGCGCTATCCTACGAGCAGTACTTC. Protein translation: CAIGTALSYEQYF.